Listed here are 22 T cell receptor beta chains from one sample, sequenced in a study of somatic mutations in cytotoxic T cells in rheumatoid arthritis. Sequencing used immunoSEQ multiplex PCR; TCRdb keeps in-frame clones, though not all of them. Of 15,000 to 20,000 clones listed, roughly four fifths were seen once; the top ten hold about 18%. Sequencing was done on a sample of CD8+ T cells sorted from blood. Every receptor here comes from a woman aged 45 to 65 with rheumatoid arthritis.

The chain has TRBV4-2 and TRBJ2-7, with D possibly called TRBD1 or TRBD2 (7 bases each). The germline V gene has CDR1 LGHNA and CDR2 YNFKEQ. The CDR3 consists of 15 residues. V was pared by 3 bases and J by 5 bases, with 17 bases between. The chain's CDR3 is CASSHPWGGTDEQYF. The DNA for the CDR3 is TGTGCCAGCAGCCACCCCTGGGGGGGGACAGACGAGCAGTACTTC.

The chain links TRBV7-9 to TRBJ2-1; 7 bases fit TRBD2. The length of the CDR3 is 14 residues. The V segment lost 8 bases and the J segment 2 bases; nucleotides outside the gene matches: 6. Germline loops: CDR1 SEHNR, CDR2 FQNEAQ (reference sequence). The CDR3 reads CASGASGAYNEQFF. The CDR3 DNA sequence: TGTGCCAGCGGGGCGAGCGGGGCCTACAATGAGCAGTTCTTC.

The genes are TRBV5-5 and TRBJ1-2; no definite D call. Trimming pared 0 bases from V and 3 bases from J, leaving 6 bases between. CDR1 SGHKS and CDR2 YYEKEE come from the germline V gene (reference sequence). The CDR3 spans 13 residues. The CDR3 coding sequence is TGTGCCAGCAGCTTGGAGGCAGACTATGGCTACACCTTC. This sequence encodes CASSLEADYGYTF. The full variable domain, completed using reference TRBV5-5 and TRBJ1-2, is DAGVTQSPTHLIKTRGQQVTLRCSPISGHKSVSWYQQVLGQGPQFIFQYYEKEERGRGNFPDRFSARQFPNYSSELNVNALLLGDSALYLCASSLEADYGYTFGSGTRLTVV.

The gene calls are TRBV13 and TRBJ1-1; 9 bases are shared with TRBD1. V lost 6 bases to trimming and J lost 5 bases; unmatched junction nucleotides: 22. CDR3 length: 19 amino acids. The V gene's germline CDR1 is PRHDT and CDR2 FYEKMQ (reference sequence). CDR3 amino acids: CASSSLYQGPGQGGTEAFF. CDR3 in DNA: TGTGCCAGCAGTTCGCTCTACCAAGGGCCGGGACAGGGAGGAACTGAAGCTTTCTTT.

The V call is TRBV30, the J call TRBJ2-7; D is ambiguous. V was trimmed by 1 base and J by 7 bases, leaving 5 bases between them. CDR1 GTSNPN and CDR2 SVGIG come from the germline V gene (reference sequence). The CDR3 covers 10 residues. The CDR3 nucleotides are TGTGCCTGGAGTGCAGATGAGCAGTACTTC. Translated: CAWSADEQYF.

This clone was detected only a few times. This chain connects TRBV27 to TRBJ1-1, with D unclear. This CDR3 spans 11 amino acids. Germline CDR1 MNHEY, CDR2 SMNVEV (reference sequence). V was clipped by 3 bases and J by 6 bases, with 5 bases between them. CDR3 DNA: TGTGCCAGCAGTTTCGGGGCTGAAGCTTTCTTT. It yields the protein CASSFGAEAFF.

The genes are TRBV15 and TRBJ1-2; no definite D call. The length of the CDR3 is 15 residues. Trimming pared 2 bases from V and 3 bases from J, leaving 13 bases between. CDR1 and CDR2 (germline): LNHNV, YYDKDF (reference sequence). The CDR3 DNA sequence: TGTGCCACCAGCAGACCTCAGAGCGGGGACTATGGCTACACCTTC. It translates to CATSRPQSGDYGYTF.

V is TRBV9 and J is TRBJ1-3; 9 bases align to TRBD1. Trimming took 3 bases from V and 3 from J; bases not matched to a gene: 16. From germline, CDR1 is SGDLS and CDR2 YYNGEE. This CDR3 is built from 19 residues. CDR3 sequence reads: CASSGLPGQGRLVGNTIYF. For the CDR3, the DNA is TGTGCCAGCAGCGGACTACCGGGACAGGGCAGATTGGTTGGAAACACCATATATTTT.

The V and J genes are TRBV13 and TRBJ1-3; D is undetermined. The CDR3 has 12 residues. Trimming left V 4 bases short and J 4 bases short, with 5 bases between. CDR1 and CDR2 (germline): PRHDT, FYEKMQ (reference sequence). CDR3 in amino acids: CASSSRGNTIYF. The CDR3 DNA follows: TGTGCCAGCAGCTCCAGAGGAAACACCATATATTTT.

V gene TRBV5-1 combines with J gene TRBJ1-2; 7 bases are shared with TRBD1. From germline, CDR1 is SGHRS and CDR2 YFSETQ. J gave up 7 bases and V 0 bases, and 6 bases lay outside the gene matches. The CDR3 spans 14 residues. The CDR3 here is CASSLEGGAFGYTF. The CDR3 DNA reads TGCGCCAGCAGCTTGGAAGGGGGCGCATTTGGCTACACCTTC. Using reference TRBV5-1 and TRBJ1-2 for the parts outside the CDR3, the full variable domain is KAGVTQTPRYLIKTRGQQVTLSCSPISGHRSVSWYQQTPGQGLQFLFEYFSETQRNKGNFPGRFSGRQFSNSRSEMNVSTLELGDSALYLCASSLEGGAFGYTFGSGTRLTVV.

This chain connects TRBV27 to TRBJ2-4; D remains ambiguous. The CDR3 length is 14 residues. The germline gives CDR1 MNHEY, CDR2 SMNVEV (reference sequence). Trimming stripped 4 bases from V and 7 bases from J, with 14 bases between. CDR3 coding DNA: TGTGCCAGCAGTTCCCCCGGACGTACGAACATTCAGTACTTC. Its protein is CASSSPGRTNIQYF.

The chain carries TRBV15 and TRBJ2-5; 8 bases match TRBD1. CDR3 length: 15 residues. The V segment lost 6 bases and the J segment 4 bases; nucleotides outside the gene matches: 10. The germline gives CDR1 LNHNV, CDR2 YYDKDF (reference sequence). The DNA of the CDR3 is TGTGCCACCAGGAAACAGACAGGGGTTGGAGAGACCCAGTACTTC. Residues: CATRKQTGVGETQYF.

V and J are TRBV5-6 and TRBJ1-2, with a possible D match to TRBD1 (6 bases). Deletions cut 2 bases from V and 6 bases from J, with 8 bases between. The CDR3 is made up of 12 amino acids. CDR1 and CDR2 from the germline V gene are SGHDT and YYEEEE. The CDR3 reads CASSLQGDGYTF. The CDR3 nucleotides are TGTGCCAGCAGCTTACAGGGTGATGGCTACACCTTC.

The rearrangement links TRBV7-9 to TRBJ2-7, with 7 nucleotides matching TRBD1. From germline, CDR1 is SEHNR and CDR2 FQNEAQ (reference sequence). V lost 5 bases, J lost 0 bases, and 7 bases stayed unmatched. The CDR3 has 15 amino acids. The CDR3 DNA follows: TGTGCCAGCAGCCACGACAGGGCCAGCTCCTACGAGCAGTACTTC. Residues: CASSHDRASSYEQYF.

There are a few counts of this clone. V usage is TRBV5-5 and J usage is TRBJ2-7; TRBD1 aligns across 7 bases. Germline V lookup: CDR1 SGHKS, CDR2 YYEKEE (reference sequence). This CDR3 has 14 amino acids. V was clipped by 5 bases and J by 3 bases; unmatched bases: 8. The CDR3 reads CASSPQGDDYEQYF. CDR3 coding DNA: TGTGCCAGCAGTCCGCAGGGGGACGACTACGAGCAGTACTTC.

The chain is built from TRBV2 and TRBJ2-1; 9 bases line up with TRBD1. This CDR3 is built from 15 residues. In germline, CDR1 is SNHLY, CDR2 FYNNEI. Losses at the gene ends were 6 bases for V and 2 bases for J; bases not matched to a gene: 5. DNA of the CDR3: TGTGCCAGCAGCGCTGACAGGGGGGCCTACAATGAGCAGTTCTTC. The encoded protein is CASSADRGAYNEQFF.

The CDR3 region has the DNA TGTGCCAGCAGTCAGGACAGAAGCAATTCACCCCTCCACTTT. It yields the protein CASSQDRSNSPLHF. The V call is TRBV28, the J call TRBJ1-6; D perhaps matches TRBD1 (6 bases). Trimming took off 5 bases at V and 7 bases at J, with 12 bases between the two ends. The CDR3 is made up of 14 amino acids. Germline V gene lookup returns CDR1 MDHEN and CDR2 SYDVKM. Full variable domain (rest looked up from reference TRBV28 and TRBJ1-6): DVKVTQSSRYLVKRTGEKVFLECVQDMDHENMFWYRQDPGLGLRLIYFSYDVKMKEKGDIPEGYSVSREKKERFSLILESASTNQTSMYLCASSQDRSNSPLHFGNGTRLTVT.

The gene calls are TRBV9 and TRBJ1-2; TRBD1 aligns across 7 bases. The CDR3 is made up of 15 amino acids. CDR1 and CDR2 from the germline V gene are SGDLS and YYNGEE. The trim removed 4 bases at V and 3 bases at J, leaving 9 bases unmatched. CDR3 loop: CASSISTGKDYGYTF. The CDR3 bases are TGTGCCAGCAGCATATCGACAGGGAAAGACTATGGCTACACCTTC.

The count of this clone is one. The chain recombines TRBV5-1 with TRBJ2-1, with D perhaps matching TRBD2 (5 bases). Germline values: CDR1 SGHRS, CDR2 YFSETQ. This CDR3 has 16 amino acids. The V end was cut by 4 bases, the J end by 8 bases, with 22 bases between. The chain's CDR3 is CASSPERARDEHEQFF. The CDR3 nucleotides read TGCGCCAGCAGCCCCGAGAGGGCTCGTGATGAGCATGAGCAGTTCTTC.

The chain carries TRBV19 and TRBJ2-7; D is uncertain. The CDR3 is 13 amino acids. The germline V and J ends were trimmed by 3 bases and 5 bases, with 11 bases remaining between them. CDR1 and CDR2 from the germline V gene are LNHDA and SQIVND (reference sequence). The CDR3 region has the DNA TGTGCCAGTAGTATTTTCGAAGGGAACGAGCAGTACTTC. Its protein product is CASSIFEGNEQYF.

The rearrangement joins TRBV9 to TRBJ2-2, with TRBD2 matching 10 bases. Germline V gene data show CDR1 as SGDLS and CDR2 as YYNGEE. The CDR3 has 18 amino acids. Germline trimming cut 0 bases from V and 0 bases from J; bases unmatched to any gene: 5. This CDR3 reads CASSVEGAGGPNTGELFF. The CDR3 DNA is TGTGCCAGCAGCGTAGAGGGAGCGGGAGGGCCGAACACCGGGGAGCTGTTTTTT.

The gene calls are TRBV7-6 and TRBJ2-7; 7 bases map to TRBD2. V lost 6 bases to trimming and J lost 2 bases; unmatched junction nucleotides: 7. Per the germline V gene, CDR1 is SGHVS and CDR2 is FNYEAQ. The CDR3 runs 14 residues. In DNA, the CDR3 is TGTGCCAGCAGTCCCGCGGGAGAAGCCTACGAGCAGTACTTC. Translation gives CASSPAGEAYEQYF.